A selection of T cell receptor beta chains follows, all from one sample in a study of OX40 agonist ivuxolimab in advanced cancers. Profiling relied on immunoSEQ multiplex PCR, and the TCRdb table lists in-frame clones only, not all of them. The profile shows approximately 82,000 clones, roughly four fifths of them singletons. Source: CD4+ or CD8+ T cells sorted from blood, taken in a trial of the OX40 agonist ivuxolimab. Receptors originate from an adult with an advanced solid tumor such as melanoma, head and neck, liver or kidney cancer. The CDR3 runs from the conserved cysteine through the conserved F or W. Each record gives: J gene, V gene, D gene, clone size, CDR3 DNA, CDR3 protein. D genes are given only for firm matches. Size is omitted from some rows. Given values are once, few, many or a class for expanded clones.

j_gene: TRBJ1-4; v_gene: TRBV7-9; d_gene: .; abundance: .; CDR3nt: TGTGCCAGCAGCTTAGGACAGGCTGCAACTAATGAAAAACTGTTTTTT; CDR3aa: CASSLGQAATNEKLFF
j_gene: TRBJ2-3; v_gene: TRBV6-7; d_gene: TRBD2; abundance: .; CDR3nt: TGTGCCAGCAGTTACCGCCTTCTAGGCGGGGGTGACACAGATACGCAGTATTTT; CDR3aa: CASSYRLLGGGDTDTQYF
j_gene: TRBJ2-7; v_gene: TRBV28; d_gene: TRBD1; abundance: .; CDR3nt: TGTGCCAGCAGTTTAGGGACAGGGGACGAGCAGTACTTC; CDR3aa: CASSLGTGDEQYF
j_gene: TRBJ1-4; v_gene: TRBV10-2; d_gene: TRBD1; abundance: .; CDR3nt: TGCGCCAGCAGGGCGGACAGGGGGCTTGAAAAACTGTTTTTT; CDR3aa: CASRADRGLEKLFF
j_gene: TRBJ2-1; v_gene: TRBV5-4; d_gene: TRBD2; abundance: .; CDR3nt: TGTGCCAGCAGGATGACTAGCGGGGACTACAATGAGCAGTTCTTC; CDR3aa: CASRMTSGDYNEQFF
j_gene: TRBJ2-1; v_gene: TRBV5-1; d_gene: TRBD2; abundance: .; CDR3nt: TGCGCCAGCAGCTTACTAGCGGGGCATATCAATGAGCAGTTCTTC; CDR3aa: CASSLLAGHINEQFF
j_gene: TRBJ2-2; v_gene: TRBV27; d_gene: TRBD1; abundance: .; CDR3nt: TGTGCCGTACAGGGGAAAATCACCGGGGAGCTGTTTTTT; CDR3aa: CAVQGKITGELFF
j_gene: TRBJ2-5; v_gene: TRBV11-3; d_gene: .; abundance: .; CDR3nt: TGTGCCAGCAGCTCCTCAGGGGGGGCCGTAAGGGACCAGTACTTC; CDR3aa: CASSSSGGAVRDQYF
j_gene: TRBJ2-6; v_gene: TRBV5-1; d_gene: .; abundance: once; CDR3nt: TGCGCCAGCAGCTTGTTTGGACAGAGACAAATTACTACCAACGTCCTGACTTTC; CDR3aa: CASSLFGQRQITTNVLTF
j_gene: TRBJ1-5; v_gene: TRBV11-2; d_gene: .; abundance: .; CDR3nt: TGTGCCAGCAGCTTACGGTTCGGACTAGAACCTAGCAATCAGCCCCAGCATTTT; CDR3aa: CASSLRFGLEPSNQPQHF
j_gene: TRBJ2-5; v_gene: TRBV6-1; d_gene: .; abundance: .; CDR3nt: TGTGCCAGCAGTAATACAAGGGGCGGGGAGACCCAGTACTTC; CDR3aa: CASSNTRGGETQYF
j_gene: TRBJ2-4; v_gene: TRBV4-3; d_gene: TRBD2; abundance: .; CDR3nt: TGCGCCAGCAGCCAAGATGTGGCTAGCGGGGGGAGTTCAGCCAAAAACATTCAGTACTTC; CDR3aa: CASSQDVASGGSSAKNIQYF
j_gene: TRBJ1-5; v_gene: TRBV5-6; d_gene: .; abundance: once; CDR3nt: TGTGCCATCATAGGGGTAGACCCCCATCAGCCCCAGCATTTT; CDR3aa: CAIIGVDPHQPQHF
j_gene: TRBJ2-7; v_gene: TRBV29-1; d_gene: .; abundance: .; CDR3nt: TGCAGCGTTGATTCAGGAGGCGAGCAGTACTTC; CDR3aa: CSVDSGGEQYF
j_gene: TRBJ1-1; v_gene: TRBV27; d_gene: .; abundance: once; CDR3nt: TGTGCCAGCAGTTTATCCTTACAGGCTGGACAGATTGAAGCTTTCTTT; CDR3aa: CASSLSLQAGQIEAFF
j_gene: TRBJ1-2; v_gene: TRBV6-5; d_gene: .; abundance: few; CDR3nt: TGTGCCACCAAACCGACCGCGGCTGGAGGCTATGGCTACACCTTC; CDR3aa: CATKPTAAGGYGYTF
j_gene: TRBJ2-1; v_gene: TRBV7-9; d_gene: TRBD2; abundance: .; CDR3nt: TGTGCCAGCAGCTCCCTAGCGGGAGGGCCTGTCGATGAGCAGTTCTTC; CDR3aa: CASSSLAGGPVDEQFF
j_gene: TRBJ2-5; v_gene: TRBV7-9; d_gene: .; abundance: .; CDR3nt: TGTGCCAGCAGCTTATCACAGATCCAAGAGACCCAGTACTTC; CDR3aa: CASSLSQIQETQYF
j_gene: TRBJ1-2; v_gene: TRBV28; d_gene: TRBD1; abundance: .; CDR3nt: TGTGCCAGCAGTTGGGACAGGACTTCAAGGGGCTACACCTTC; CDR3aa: CASSWDRTSRGYTF
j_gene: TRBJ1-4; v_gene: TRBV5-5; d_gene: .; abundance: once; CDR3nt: TGTGCCAGCAGCTTGGCCAGGGCGGGGGTTAATGAAAAACTGTTTTTT; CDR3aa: CASSLARAGVNEKLFF
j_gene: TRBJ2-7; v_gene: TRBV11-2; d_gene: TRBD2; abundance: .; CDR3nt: TGTGCCAGCAGCTTTTTTGGGACTAGCGGTGAGGAGCAGTACTTC; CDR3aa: CASSFFGTSGEEQYF
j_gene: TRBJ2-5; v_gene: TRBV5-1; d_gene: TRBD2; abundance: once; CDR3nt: TGCGCCAGCAGCTTGAGGTCGGCGGGAGGGCCTTTCGAGACCCAGTACTTC; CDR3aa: CASSLRSAGGPFETQYF
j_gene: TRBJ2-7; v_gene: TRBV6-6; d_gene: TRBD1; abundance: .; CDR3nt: TGTGCCAGCAGTTACTCGGGACAGGACACCTACGAGCAGTACTTC; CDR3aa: CASSYSGQDTYEQYF
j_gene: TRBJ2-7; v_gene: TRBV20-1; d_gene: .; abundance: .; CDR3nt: TGCAGTGCTAGAGATCTTTACGGGCAGTACTTC; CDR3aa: CSARDLYGQYF
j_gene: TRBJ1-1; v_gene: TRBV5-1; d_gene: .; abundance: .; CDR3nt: TGCGCCAGCAGCCTGGACACTGGTTACACTGAAGCTTTCTTT; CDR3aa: CASSLDTGYTEAFF
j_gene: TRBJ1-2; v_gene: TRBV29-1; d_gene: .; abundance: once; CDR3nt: TGCAGCGTTGTACAACAGGGATTTGGCTATGGCTACACCTTC; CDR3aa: CSVVQQGFGYGYTF
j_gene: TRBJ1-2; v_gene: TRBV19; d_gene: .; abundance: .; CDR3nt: TGTGCCAGTAGTATAGAGTCGGCCCAATCCGGCTACACCTTC; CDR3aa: CASSIESAQSGYTF
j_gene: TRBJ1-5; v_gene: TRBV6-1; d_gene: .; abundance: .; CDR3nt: TGTGCCAGCAGTGAAGTAGGGGGGATAAATCAGCCCCAGCATTTT; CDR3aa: CASSEVGGINQPQHF
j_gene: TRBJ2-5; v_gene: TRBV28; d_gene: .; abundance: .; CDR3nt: TGTGCCAGCAAAAGGCCCATGAGAGAGACCCAGTACTTC; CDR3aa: CASKRPMRETQYF
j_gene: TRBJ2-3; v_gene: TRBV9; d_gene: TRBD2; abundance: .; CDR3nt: TGTGCCAGCAGCGCTAGCGGGGGGTCAGATACGCAGTATTTT; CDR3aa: CASSASGGSDTQYF
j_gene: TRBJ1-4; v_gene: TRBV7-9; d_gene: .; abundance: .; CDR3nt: TGTGCCAGCAGCTTATTATCGGCCGAAAAACTGTTTTTT; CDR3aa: CASSLLSAEKLFF
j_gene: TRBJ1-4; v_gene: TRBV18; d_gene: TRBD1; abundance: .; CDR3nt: TGTGCCAGCTCACTACTACCGGGACAGGGCCGCTCTAATGAAAAACTGTTTTTT; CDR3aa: CASSLLPGQGRSNEKLFF
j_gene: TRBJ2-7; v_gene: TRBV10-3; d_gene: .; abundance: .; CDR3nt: TGTGCCTCCGCCGGGACGCCTGAAAACGAGCAGTACTTC; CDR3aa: CASAGTPENEQYF
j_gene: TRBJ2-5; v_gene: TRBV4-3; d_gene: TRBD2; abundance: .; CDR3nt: TGCGCCAGCAGCCAAGAAAAACTAGCGGGAGGGACCCAGTACTTC; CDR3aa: CASSQEKLAGGTQYF
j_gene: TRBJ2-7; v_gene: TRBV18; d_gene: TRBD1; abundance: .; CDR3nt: TGTGCCAGCTCACGAATAGAAGACAGGGTTCAGGAGCAGTACTTC; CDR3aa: CASSRIEDRVQEQYF
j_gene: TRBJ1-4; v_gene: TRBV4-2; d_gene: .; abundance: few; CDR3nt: TGTGCCAGCAGCCAAGAGGGGAACAAGGAAGAAAAACTGTTTTTT; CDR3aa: CASSQEGNKEEKLFF
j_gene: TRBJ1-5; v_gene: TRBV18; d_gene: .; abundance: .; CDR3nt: TGTGCCAGCTCACCTCAACCGCAGCGAGAGAGCAATCAGCCCCAGCATTTT; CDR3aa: CASSPQPQRESNQPQHF
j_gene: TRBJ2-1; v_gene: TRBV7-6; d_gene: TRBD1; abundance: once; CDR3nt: TGTGCCAGCAGCTTAGGCGGGACAGGGTACAATGAGCAGTTCTTC; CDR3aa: CASSLGGTGYNEQFF
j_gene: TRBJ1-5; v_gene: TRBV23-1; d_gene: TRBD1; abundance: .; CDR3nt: TGCGCCAGCAGTCCCTACAACCCGGGGACAGGGCAACACCACTATAGCAATCAGCCCCAGCATTTT; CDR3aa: CASSPYNPGTGQHHYSNQPQHF
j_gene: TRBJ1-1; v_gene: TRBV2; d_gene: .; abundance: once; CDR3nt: TGTGCCAGCACTCCCCCGAGGGGAGGGACTGAAGCTTTCTTT; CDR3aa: CASTPPRGGTEAFF
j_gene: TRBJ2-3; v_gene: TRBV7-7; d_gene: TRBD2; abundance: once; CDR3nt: TGTGCCAGCAGCCCCTTAGGGACTAGCGGGAGTACAGATACGCAGTATTTT; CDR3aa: CASSPLGTSGSTDTQYF
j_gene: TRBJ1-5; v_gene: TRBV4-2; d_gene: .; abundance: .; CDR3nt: TGTGCCAGCAGCTTGGAACCGAACCTGAATCAGCCCCAGCATTTT; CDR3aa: CASSLEPNLNQPQHF
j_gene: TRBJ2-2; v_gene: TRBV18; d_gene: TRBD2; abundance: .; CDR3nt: TGTGCCAGCTCATCGGGACTAGCGGGAGGCACCGGGGAGCTGTTTTTT; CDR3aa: CASSSGLAGGTGELFF
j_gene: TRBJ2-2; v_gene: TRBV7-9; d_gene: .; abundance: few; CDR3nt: TGTGCCAGCAGCTTTTCTAACGGGGAGCTGTTTTTT; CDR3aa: CASSFSNGELFF
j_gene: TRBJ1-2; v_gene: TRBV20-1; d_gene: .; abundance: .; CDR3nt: TGCAGCGCGCTCTATGGCTACACCTTC; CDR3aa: CSALYGYTF
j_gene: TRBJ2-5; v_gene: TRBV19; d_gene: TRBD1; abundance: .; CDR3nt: TGTGCCAGTAGCCCCCGAGGGACAGGCGGGCGAGAGACCCAGTACTTC; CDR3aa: CASSPRGTGGRETQYF
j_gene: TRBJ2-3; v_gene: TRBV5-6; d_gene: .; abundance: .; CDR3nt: TGTGCCAGCAGCTTGAAAGAAGATACGCAGTATTTT; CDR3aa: CASSLKEDTQYF
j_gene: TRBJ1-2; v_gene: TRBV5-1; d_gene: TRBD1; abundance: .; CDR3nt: TGCGCCAGCAGCCCAGGGGGACAATTCTATGGCTACACCTTC; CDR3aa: CASSPGGQFYGYTF
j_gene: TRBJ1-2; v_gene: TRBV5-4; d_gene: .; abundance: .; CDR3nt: TGTGCCAGCAGACTCCCGGGGGGGAACTATGGCTACACCTTC; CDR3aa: CASRLPGGNYGYTF
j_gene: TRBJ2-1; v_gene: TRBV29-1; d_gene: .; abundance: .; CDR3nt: TGCAGCGCCCGAATGGTGGAGGCCAGCTCCTACAATGAGCAGTTCTTC; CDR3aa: CSARMVEASSYNEQFF
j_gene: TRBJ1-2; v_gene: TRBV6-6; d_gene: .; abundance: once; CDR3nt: TGTGCCAGCAGTTCGGGACAAACTTCGGGCTATGGCTACACCTTC; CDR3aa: CASSSGQTSGYGYTF
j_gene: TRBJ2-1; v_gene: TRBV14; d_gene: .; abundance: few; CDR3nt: TGTGCCAGCAGGTTTCCGGGGGCCCTCTCCTACAATGAGCAGTTCTTC; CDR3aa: CASRFPGALSYNEQFF
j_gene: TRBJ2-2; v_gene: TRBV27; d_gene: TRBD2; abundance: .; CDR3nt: TGTGCCAGCAGGATTGAGGGGACTAGATTTTCTCCCGGGGAGCTGTTTTTT; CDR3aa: CASRIEGTRFSPGELFF
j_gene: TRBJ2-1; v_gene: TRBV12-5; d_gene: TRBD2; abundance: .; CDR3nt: TGTGCTAGTGGTTACCCTGCTAGCGGGGGCTACAATGAGCAGTTCTTC; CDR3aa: CASGYPASGGYNEQFF
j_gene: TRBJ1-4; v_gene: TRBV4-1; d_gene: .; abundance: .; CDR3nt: TGCGCCAGCAGCCAAGTGGCCAACCCTACCAATGAAAAACTGTTTTTT; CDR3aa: CASSQVANPTNEKLFF